These T cell receptor beta chains were read from a single sample in a study of cytomegalovirus exposure and HLA in healthy donors. Only in-frame clones appear in the TCRdb table, and some are missing; sequencing was by immunoSEQ multiplex PCR. The sample includes 110,000 to 150,000 clones, about 70% of them seen just once. Sequencing used PBMCs. The receptor source for this set is a woman between 40 and 55 years old in good health and CMV-seronegative. CDR3s include the opening cysteine and the closing phenylalanine or tryptophan. The D gene is left open where the match is weak. Part of the rows lack a size; the others show once, few, many or a class for expanded clones.

TRBJ2-1 | - | - | TRBV10-1 | TGCGCCAGCAGTGAATTGGGCCCGGCCTACAATGAGCAGTTCTTC | CASSELGPAYNEQFF
TRBJ1-2 | - | - | TRBV6-1 | TGTGCCAGCAGGACAGTAGCTTACTATGGCTACACCTTC | CASRTVAYYGYTF
TRBJ1-2 | - | - | TRBV2 | TGTGCCAGCACTTTTTTAAGGACACAATTTGGCTACACCTTC | CASTFLRTQFGYTF
TRBJ2-3 | TRBD2 | - | TRBV9 | TGTGCCAGCAGCACAGCGGGAGGGGCCGCAGATACGCAGTATTTT | CASSTAGGAADTQYF
TRBJ1-4 | - | - | TRBV7-9 | TGTGCCAGCAGCCCCCGGGCAGGGGCTGATGAAAAACTGTTTTTT | CASSPRAGADEKLFF
TRBJ2-7 | TRBD1 | few | TRBV7-9 | TGTGCCAGCAGCTCCCCCTGGCAGGGGGCGGGCGAGCAGTACTTC | CASSSPWQGAGEQYF
TRBJ1-5 | - | - | TRBV5-1 | TGCGCCAGCAGCTTGGCAGGACAGCAGCCCCAGCATTTT | CASSLAGQQPQHF
TRBJ1-3 | - | few | TRBV7-6 | TGTGCCAGCACCAGCAGGGGTCCGACCTCTTCTGGAAACACCATATATTTT | CASTSRGPTSSGNTIYF
TRBJ2-7 | TRBD2 | once | TRBV5-6 | TGTGCCAGCGGCGGTCTAAGCGGGAGAACCTACGAGCAGTACTTC | CASGGLSGRTYEQYF
TRBJ1-6 | - | few | TRBV19 | TGTGCCAGTAGTATATCTGGACACTATAATTCACCCCTCCACTTT | CASSISGHYNSPLHF
TRBJ1-3 | TRBD1 | - | TRBV19 | TGTGCCAGTAGTGCATCTCCGGGACAGGGAGTTGGAAACACCATATATTTT | CASSASPGQGVGNTIYF
TRBJ2-5 | - | - | TRBV2 | TGTGCCAGCAGTACAGACCAAGAGACCCAGTACTTC | CASSTDQETQYF
TRBJ1-1 | TRBD1 | - | TRBV6-4 | TGTGCCAGCAGTGACGAGGGGGCGAACACTGAAGCTTTCTTT | CASSDEGANTEAFF
TRBJ1-2 | TRBD1 | - | TRBV14 | TGTGCCAGCAGCCCTCCTGGGACAGTAAACTATGGCTACACCTTC | CASSPPGTVNYGYTF
TRBJ2-7 | - | - | TRBV28 | TGTGCCAGCAGTTTGCCGTCACAGGAGTCCTACGAGCAGTACTTC | CASSLPSQESYEQYF
TRBJ1-2 | - | - | TRBV18 | TGTGCCAGCTCACCAGACAGATTTCCCAATGGCTACACCTTC | CASSPDRFPNGYTF
TRBJ1-5 | TRBD1 | - | TRBV19 | TGTGCCAGTACACTCGGGGGGACAGGGGGCGTTCAGCCCCAGCATTTT | CASTLGGTGGVQPQHF
TRBJ2-7 | - | - | TRBV7-9 | TGTGCCAGCAGCTCAACCGGGACTGCCCCCTACGAGCAGTACTTC | CASSSTGTAPYEQYF
TRBJ2-1 | - | - | TRBV27 | TGTGCCAGCAGTTTCCCGTCGGACGGGAGTAAGTACAATGAGCAGTTCTTC | CASSFPSDGSKYNEQFF
TRBJ2-7 | - | - | TRBV14 | TGTGCCAGCAGCCGTGCCGGGAGCCCCTACGAGCAGTACTTC | CASSRAGSPYEQYF
TRBJ2-5 | - | - | TRBV29-1 | TGCAGCGTTGGTTTGACGGTAGCCGAGACCCAGTACTTC | CSVGLTVAETQYF
TRBJ2-5 | - | - | TRBV7-9 | TGTGCCAGCAGCTTCGGGGGAGAGGAGACCCAGTACTTC | CASSFGGEETQYF
TRBJ2-1 | - | - | TRBV2 | TGTGCCAGCAGTTTAAGGGGGGGAAGGTTGGATGAGCAGTTCTTC | CASSLRGGRLDEQFF
TRBJ1-1 | TRBD1 | few | TRBV6-1 | TGTGCCAGCAGTGAACCCGACAGGGACCCCAGGACAAACACTGAAGCTTTCTTT | CASSEPDRDPRTNTEAFF
TRBJ1-4 | TRBD1 | - | TRBV28 | TGTGCCAGCAGTTTCGTAGGGACAGGGAGAATGGCTAATGAAAAACTGTTTTTT | CASSFVGTGRMANEKLFF
TRBJ2-7 | - | - | TRBV6-4 | TGTGCCAGCAATAGCTACGAGCAGTACTTC | CASNSYEQYF
TRBJ1-5 | - | - | TRBV4-2 | TGTGCCAGCAGCCAAGAAACGACAGGAGGTCAGCCCCAGCATTTT | CASSQETTGGQPQHF
TRBJ2-1 | - | - | TRBV4-2 | TGTGCCAGCAGCCAAGGGACTGAAGGCGCGTCCTACAATGAGCAGTTCTTC | CASSQGTEGASYNEQFF
TRBJ1-1 | - | - | TRBV2 | TGTGCCAGCGCAATCGACAGCAACACTGAAGCTTTCTTT | CASAIDSNTEAFF
TRBJ1-2 | - | once | TRBV19 | TGTGCCAGTATGAGGAGAGTGGATGGCTACACCTTC | CASMRRVDGYTF
TRBJ1-1 | TRBD1 | - | TRBV5-1 | TGCGCCAGCAGCTTGGTATGGACAGGGATCGGGAACACTGAAGCTTTCTTT | CASSLVWTGIGNTEAFF
TRBJ2-1 | - | - | TRBV5-1 | TGCGCCAGCAGCTTCCTAGCGCGTAACAATGAGCAGTTCTTC | CASSFLARNNEQFF
TRBJ1-3 | TRBD1 | - | TRBV2 | TGTGCCAGCAGTGAGACTGGGCAGGGGGGACCTGGAAACACCATATATTTT | CASSETGQGGPGNTIYF
TRBJ1-2 | - | - | TRBV19 | TGTGCCAGTAGTGTTGACCGGGACTATGATGGCTACACCTTC | CASSVDRDYDGYTF
TRBJ1-4 | - | - | TRBV5-1 | TGCGCCAGCAGCCTTTTCACGGGAGGGGAAAAACTGTTTTTT | CASSLFTGGEKLFF
TRBJ1-2 | TRBD1 | few | TRBV4-1 | TGCGCCAGCAGCCAATCCAGGGGAAGGGGGCGGTCTAACTATGGCTACACCTTC | CASSQSRGRGRSNYGYTF
TRBJ1-2 | - | - | TRBV19 | TGTGCCAGTAGTGTCCAGGGGTCGTGGGGCTACACCTTC | CASSVQGSWGYTF
TRBJ1-2 | - | - | TRBV7-9 | TGTTCCAGCAGCCTAAGGAGGGGCCCTAACTATGGCTACACCTTC | CSSSLRRGPNYGYTF
TRBJ1-4 | TRBD1 | few | TRBV6-1 | TGTGCCTCAGGGGGACGGGTGGATGAAAAACTGTTTTTT | CASGGRVDEKLFF
TRBJ1-2 | - | - | TRBV5-1 | TGCGCCAGCAGCCCCCGGACCGGGAGAGCTGGCTACACCTTC | CASSPRTGRAGYTF
TRBJ2-2 | - | - | TRBV5-1 | TGCGCCAGCAGCTTGGTCCGGGGGGCGACCGGGGAGCTGTTTTTT | CASSLVRGATGELFF
TRBJ1-1 | - | once | TRBV27 | TGTGCCAGCAGTTCCAGGGGAGTGAACACTGAAGCTTTCTTT | CASSSRGVNTEAFF
TRBJ2-2 | - | once | TRBV7-7 | TGTGCCAGCAGCTTAGTAAGCGGGACCGGGGAGCTGTTTTTT | CASSLVSGTGELFF
TRBJ2-2 | - | - | TRBV18 | TGTGCCAGCTCGAGGGAGAACACCGGGGAGCTGTTTTTT | CASSRENTGELFF
TRBJ2-3 | - | once | TRBV7-9 | TGTGCCAGCAGCCAACAAGTCAGAATTCAGTATTTT | CASSQQVRIQYF
TRBJ2-1 | TRBD2 | - | TRBV7-9 | TGTGCCAGCAGCTCACTAGCGGGAGAGTACAATGAGCAGTTCTTC | CASSSLAGEYNEQFF
TRBJ2-5 | TRBD2 | - | TRBV5-1 | TGCGCCAGCAGCTTCTCCCTACTAGCGGGGGGGAAAGAGACCCAGTACTTC | CASSFSLLAGGKETQYF
TRBJ2-7 | - | - | TRBV15 | TGTGCCACCAGCAGAGTCGTAGAACAGGCAATTTACTTC | CATSRVVEQAIYF
TRBJ2-5 | - | few | TRBV27 | TGTGCCAGCAGATTCAGGGGAAGAGAGACCCAGTACTTC | CASRFRGRETQYF
TRBJ2-7 | TRBD1 | - | TRBV10-1 | TGCGCCAGCAGCGATCCGACAGGGGGGTCCTACGAGCAGTACTTC | CASSDPTGGSYEQYF
TRBJ2-3 | TRBD2 | - | TRBV5-4 | TGTGCCAGCAGCCAAGCTCAGACTAGCGGAACAGATACGCAGTATTTT | CASSQAQTSGTDTQYF
TRBJ1-1 | - | once | TRBV28 | TGTGCCAGCAGACTCCGGAGAGGGGAGGCTGAAGCTTTCTTT | CASRLRRGEAEAFF